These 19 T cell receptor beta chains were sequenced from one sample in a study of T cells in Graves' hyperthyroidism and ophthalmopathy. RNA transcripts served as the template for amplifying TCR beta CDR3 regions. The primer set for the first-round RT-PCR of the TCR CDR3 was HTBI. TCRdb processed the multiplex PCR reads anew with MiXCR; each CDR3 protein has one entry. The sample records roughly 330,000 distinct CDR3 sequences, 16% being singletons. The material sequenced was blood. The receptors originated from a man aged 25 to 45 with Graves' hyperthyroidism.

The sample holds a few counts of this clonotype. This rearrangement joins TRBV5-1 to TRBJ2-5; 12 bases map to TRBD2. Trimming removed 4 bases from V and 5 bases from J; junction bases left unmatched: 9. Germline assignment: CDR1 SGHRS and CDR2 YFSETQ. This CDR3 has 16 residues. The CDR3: CASSIPGTSGLETQYF. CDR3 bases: TGCGCCAGCAGCATCCCCGGGACTAGCGGGTTGGAGACCCAGTACTTC.

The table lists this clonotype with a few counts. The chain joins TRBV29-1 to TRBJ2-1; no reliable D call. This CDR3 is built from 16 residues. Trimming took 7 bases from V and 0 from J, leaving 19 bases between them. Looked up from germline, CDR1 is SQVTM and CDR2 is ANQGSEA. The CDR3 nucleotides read TGCAGCGCTAACCTCCCGACGGCAAGCTCCTACAATGAGCAGTTCTTC. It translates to CSANLPTASSYNEQFF.

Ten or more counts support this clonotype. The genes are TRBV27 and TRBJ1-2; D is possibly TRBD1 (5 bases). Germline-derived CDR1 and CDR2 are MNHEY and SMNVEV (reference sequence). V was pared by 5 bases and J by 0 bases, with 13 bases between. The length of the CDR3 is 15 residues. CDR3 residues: CASSPVGLANYGYTF. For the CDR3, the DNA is TGTGCCAGCAGTCCCGTGGGGCTAGCTAACTATGGCTACACCTTC.

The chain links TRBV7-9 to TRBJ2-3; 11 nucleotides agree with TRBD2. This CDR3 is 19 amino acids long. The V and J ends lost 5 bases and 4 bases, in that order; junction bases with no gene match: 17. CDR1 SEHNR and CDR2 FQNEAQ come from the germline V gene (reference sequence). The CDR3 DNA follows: TGTGCCAGCAGCCCCGAGCAGATAAGGGCTAGCGGGAGGCCAGATACGCAGTATTTT. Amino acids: CASSPEQIRASGRPDTQYF.

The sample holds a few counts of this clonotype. In DNA, the CDR3 is TGTGCCAGCAGTTACTCGATGGAGACCCAGTACTTC. This sequence encodes CASSYSMETQYF. V and J are TRBV6-2 or TRBV6-3 and TRBJ2-5; no clear D. Trimming took 0 bases from V and 5 from J, leaving 4 bases between them. CDR3 length equals 12 residues. CDR1 is MNHEY and CDR2 is SVGEGT in the germline V gene.

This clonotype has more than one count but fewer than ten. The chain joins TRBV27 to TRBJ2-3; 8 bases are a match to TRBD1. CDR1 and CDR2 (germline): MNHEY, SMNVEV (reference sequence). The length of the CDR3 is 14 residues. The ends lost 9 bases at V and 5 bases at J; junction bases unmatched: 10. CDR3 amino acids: CASSKDRGQDTQYF. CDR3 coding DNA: TGTGCCAGTTCGAAAGACAGGGGACAAGATACGCAGTATTTT.

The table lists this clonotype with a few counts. In nucleotides, the CDR3 is TGCAGCGTGAAACAGGGGCTCAATCAGCCCCAGCATTTT. Translating it yields CSVKQGLNQPQHF. The gene calls are TRBV29-1 and TRBJ1-5, with 7 bases lining up with TRBD1. V gave up 6 bases and J gave up 3 bases; unmatched junction bases: 5. The V gene's germline CDR1 is SQVTM and CDR2 ANQGSEA. CDR3 length equals 13 residues.

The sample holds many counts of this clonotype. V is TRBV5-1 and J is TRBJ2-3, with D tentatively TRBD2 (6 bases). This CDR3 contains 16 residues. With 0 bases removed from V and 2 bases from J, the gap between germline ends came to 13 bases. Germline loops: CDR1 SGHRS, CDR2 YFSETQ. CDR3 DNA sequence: TGCGCCAGCAGCTTGGCTAGCGTACAATACACAGATACGCAGTATTTT. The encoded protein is CASSLASVQYTDTQYF.

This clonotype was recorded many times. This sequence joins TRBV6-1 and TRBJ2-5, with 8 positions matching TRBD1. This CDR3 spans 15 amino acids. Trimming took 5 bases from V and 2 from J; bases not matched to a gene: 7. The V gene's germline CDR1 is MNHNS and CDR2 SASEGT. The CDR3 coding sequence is TGTGCCAGCAGTTTCGGACAGGGCCGACAAGAGACCCAGTACTTC. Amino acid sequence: CASSFGQGRQETQYF.

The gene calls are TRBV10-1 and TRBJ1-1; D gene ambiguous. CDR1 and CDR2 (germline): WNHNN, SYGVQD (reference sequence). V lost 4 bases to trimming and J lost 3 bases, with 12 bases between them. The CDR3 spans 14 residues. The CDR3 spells CASSVTRRHTEAFF. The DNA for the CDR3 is TGCGCCAGCAGTGTCACAAGAAGGCACACTGAAGCTTTCTTT.

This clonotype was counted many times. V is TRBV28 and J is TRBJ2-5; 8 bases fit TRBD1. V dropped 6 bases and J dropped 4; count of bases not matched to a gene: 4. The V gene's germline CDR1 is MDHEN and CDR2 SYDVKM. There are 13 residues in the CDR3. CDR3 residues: CASRKQGVETQYF. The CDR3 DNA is TGTGCCAGCAGGAAACAGGGGGTAGAGACCCAGTACTTC. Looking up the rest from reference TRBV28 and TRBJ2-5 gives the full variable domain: DVKVTQSSRYLVKRTGEKVFLECVQDMDHENMFWYRQDPGLGLRLIYFSYDVKMKEKGDIPEGYSVSREKKERFSLILESASTNQTSMYLCASRKQGVETQYFGPGTRLLVL.

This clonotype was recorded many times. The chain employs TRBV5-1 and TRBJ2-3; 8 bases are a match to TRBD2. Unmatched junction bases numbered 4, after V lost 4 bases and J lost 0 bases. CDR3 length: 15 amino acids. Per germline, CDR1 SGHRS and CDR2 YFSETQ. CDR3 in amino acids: CASSRPSGSTDTQYF. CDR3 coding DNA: TGCGCCAGCAGCCGGCCTAGCGGGAGCACAGATACGCAGTATTTT.

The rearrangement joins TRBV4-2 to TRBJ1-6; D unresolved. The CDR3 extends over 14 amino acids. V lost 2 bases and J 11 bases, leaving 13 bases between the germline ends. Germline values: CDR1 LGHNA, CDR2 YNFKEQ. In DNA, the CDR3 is TGTGCCAGCAGCCAACCGAAAACTCCAACACCCCTCCACTTT. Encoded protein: CASSQPKTPTPLHF.

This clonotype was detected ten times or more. The CDR3 spells CASSGGTGLQASVDTQYF. CDR3 nucleotide sequence: TGTGCCAGCAGTGGGGGGACAGGTCTCCAAGCTTCTGTAGATACGCAGTATTTT. V usage is TRBV6-1 and J usage is TRBJ2-3; TRBD1 aligns across 8 bases. The CDR3 extends over 18 amino acids. Trimming removed 4 bases from V and 5 bases from J; junction bases left unmatched: 17. Germline values: CDR1 MNHNS, CDR2 SASEGT.

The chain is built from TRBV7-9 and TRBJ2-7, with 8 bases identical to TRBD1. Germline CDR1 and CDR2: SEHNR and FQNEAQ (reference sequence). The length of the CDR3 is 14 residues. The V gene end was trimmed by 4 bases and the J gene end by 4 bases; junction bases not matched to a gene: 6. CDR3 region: CASSSGTGWYEQYF. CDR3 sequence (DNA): TGTGCCAGCAGCTCCGGGACAGGTTGGTACGAGCAGTACTTC.

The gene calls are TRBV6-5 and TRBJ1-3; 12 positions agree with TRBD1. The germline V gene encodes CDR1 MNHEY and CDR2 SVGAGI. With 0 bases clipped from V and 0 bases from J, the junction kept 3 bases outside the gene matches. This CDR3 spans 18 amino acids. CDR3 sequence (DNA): TGTGCCAGCAGTTACTCCGGGGGACAGGGGGCCTCTGGAAACACCATATATTTT. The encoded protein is CASSYSGGQGASGNTIYF.

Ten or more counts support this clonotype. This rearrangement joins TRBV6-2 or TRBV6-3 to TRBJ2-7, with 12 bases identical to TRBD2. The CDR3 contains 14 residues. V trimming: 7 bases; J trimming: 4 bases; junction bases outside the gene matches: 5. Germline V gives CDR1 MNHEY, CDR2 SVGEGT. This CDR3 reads CASTLLAGGYEQYF. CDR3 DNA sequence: TGTGCCAGCACCCTACTAGCGGGAGGTTACGAGCAGTACTTC.

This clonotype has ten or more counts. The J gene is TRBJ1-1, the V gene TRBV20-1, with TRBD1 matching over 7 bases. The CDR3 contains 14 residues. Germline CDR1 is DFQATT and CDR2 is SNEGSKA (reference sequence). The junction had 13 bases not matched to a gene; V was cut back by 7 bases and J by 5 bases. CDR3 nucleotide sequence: TGCAGTGTCATGATGACAGGGATCGGTACTGAAGCTTTCTTT. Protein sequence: CSVMMTGIGTEAFF.

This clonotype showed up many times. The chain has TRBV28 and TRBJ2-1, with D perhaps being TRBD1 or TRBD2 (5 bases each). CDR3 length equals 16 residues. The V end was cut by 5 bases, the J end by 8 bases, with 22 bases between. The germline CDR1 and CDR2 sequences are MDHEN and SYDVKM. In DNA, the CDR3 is TGTGCCAGCAGTCTCAGAGCCGGGACCCACCGGGATGAGCAGTTCTTC. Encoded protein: CASSLRAGTHRDEQFF.